These T cell receptor beta chains were read from a single sample in a study of T cells in narcolepsy. Generated by immunoSEQ multiplex PCR, the TCRdb table keeps only in-frame clones and is missing some. The sample has about 35,000 clones; 81% are singletons. Input material: memory (CD45RA-) CD4+ T cells from blood. The receptors come from a human donor in good health. Both conserved end residues are part of each CDR3. A D gene is named only where the DNA matches it firmly. Clone size is stated in some rows and not others, as once, few, many or a class when expanded.

V gene	J gene	D gene	clone size	CDR3 protein	CDR3 DNA
TRBV6-6	TRBJ2-2	-	-	CASRQSTGELFF	TGTGCCAGCAGACAGTCCACCGGGGAGCTGTTTTTT
TRBV14	TRBJ1-4	-	-	CASSSFNSGDEKLFF	TGTGCCAGCAGCTCCTTTAACTCAGGAGATGAAAAACTGTTTTTT
TRBV19	TRBJ1-2	TRBD1	-	CASSIAQGDYGYTF	TGTGCCAGTAGTATAGCGCAGGGGGACTATGGCTACACCTTC
TRBV6-6	TRBJ1-4	TRBD1	few	CASSWVRGNEKLFF	TGTGCCAGCAGTTGGGTCAGGGGGAATGAAAAACTGTTTTTT
TRBV2	TRBJ1-6	-	-	CASSETGHNNSPLHF	TGTGCCAGCAGTGAGACAGGCCATAATAATTCACCCCTCCACTTT
TRBV6-1	TRBJ1-4	-	-	CASSDSQGIEKLFF	TGTGCCAGCAGTGATAGCCAGGGCATTGAAAAACTGTTTTTT
TRBV6-1	TRBJ1-6	TRBD1	-	CASSPGQVGSPLHF	TGTGCCAGCAGTCCGGGACAGGTGGGTTCACCCCTCCACTTT
TRBV5-1	TRBJ1-3	-	few	CASSLDRGSRSGNTIYF	TGCGCCAGCAGTCTGGATCGGGGTTCACGGTCTGGAAACACCATATATTTT
TRBV9	TRBJ2-1	TRBD2	-	CASSVSGRATSYNEQFF	TGTGCCAGCAGCGTTAGCGGGAGGGCCACTTCCTACAATGAGCAGTTCTTC
TRBV7-9	TRBJ1-2	-	once	CASSPGSEYGYTF	TGTGCCAGCAGCCCAGGTTCTGAATATGGCTACACCTTC
TRBV7-2	TRBJ1-1	-	-	CASSFSGDTEAFF	TGTGCCAGCAGCTTCTCCGGGGACACTGAAGCTTTCTTT
TRBV30	TRBJ2-3	-	-	CARDQGGTQYF	TGTGCCAGGGATCAGGGGGGAACGCAGTATTTT
TRBV6-1	TRBJ2-6	-	-	CASSEEDSGANVLTF	TGTGCCAGCAGTGAAGAAGACTCTGGGGCCAACGTCCTGACTTTC
TRBV25-1	TRBJ1-1	TRBD1	-	CATKGQEGTEAFF	TGTGCCACCAAGGGACAGGAAGGCACTGAAGCTTTCTTT
TRBV14	TRBJ1-1	-	-	CASSQAGKNTEAFF	TGTGCCAGCAGCCAAGCTGGGAAGAACACTGAAGCTTTCTTT
TRBV27	TRBJ1-5	-	-	CASSPQQGWGNQPQHF	TGTGCCAGCAGTCCTCAACAGGGATGGGGCAATCAGCCCCAGCATTTT
TRBV6-1	TRBJ2-2	-	-	CASRQSTGELFF	TGTGCCAGCAGACAGTCCACCGGGGAGCTGTTTTTT
TRBV6-6	TRBJ1-2	-	-	CASSRAGTKEGYTF	TGTGCCAGCAGCCGAGCCGGGACCAAGGAGGGCTACACCTTC
TRBV6-1	TRBJ1-2	-	-	CASRWGANYGYTF	TGTGCCAGCAGGTGGGGGGCTAACTATGGCTACACCTTC
TRBV15	TRBJ2-7	-	-	CATSRDFTGTYEQYF	TGTGCCACCAGCAGAGATTTTACGGGAACCTACGAGCAGTACTTC
TRBV5-6	TRBJ2-2	-	-	CASSPGARDTGELFF	TGTGCCAGCAGCCCCGGGGCGAGGGACACCGGGGAGCTGTTTTTT
TRBV5-1	TRBJ1-1	-	few	CASSLGRRAQNTEAFF	TGCGCCAGCAGCTTGGGACGCCGGGCGCAAAACACTGAAGCTTTCTTT
TRBV9	TRBJ2-2	-	-	CASSVARPVGELFF	TGTGCCAGCAGCGTAGCTCGTCCGGTCGGGGAGCTGTTTTTT
TRBV4-2	TRBJ2-1	TRBD2	-	CASSRIQRGSSYNEQFF	TGTGCCAGCAGCCGGATACAGCGGGGAAGCTCCTACAATGAGCAGTTCTTC
TRBV30	TRBJ2-3	-	-	CASTASVTDTQYF	TGTGCCTCGACAGCGTCCGTCACAGATACGCAGTATTTT
TRBV2	TRBJ1-1	TRBD1	-	CASVTGVAGTEAFF	TGTGCCAGTGTTACAGGGGTTGCGGGCACTGAAGCTTTCTTT
TRBV5-6	TRBJ1-2	-	-	CASSLILKGTLRTYGYTF	TGTGCCAGCAGCTTGATTCTAAAGGGAACGTTGCGCACCTATGGCTACACCTTC
TRBV7-2	TRBJ2-7	TRBD2	-	CASGASGRYEQYF	TGTGCCAGCGGGGCTAGCGGCCGCTACGAGCAGTACTTC
TRBV2	TRBJ1-1	TRBD1	-	CASSREQGTEAFF	TGTGCCAGCTCTAGGGAACAGGGGACTGAAGCTTTCTTT
TRBV30	TRBJ2-5	-	once	CAWSGKGMGQETQYF	TGTGCCTGGAGTGGGAAAGGGATGGGGCAAGAGACCCAGTACTTC
TRBV5-6	TRBJ2-1	TRBD2	-	CASSLLAGVTYNEQFF	TGTGCCAGCAGCTTACTAGCGGGAGTTACTTACAATGAGCAGTTCTTC
TRBV5-8	TRBJ2-1	-	-	CASSRLGTAGNEQFF	TGTGCCAGCAGCCGCCTGGGAACTGCGGGCAATGAGCAGTTCTTC
TRBV6-6	TRBJ2-7	-	-	CASSNPGLNEQYF	TGTGCCAGCTCTAATCCCGGGCTGAACGAGCAGTACTTC
TRBV6-1	TRBJ2-7	-	-	CASSDQVGPAGYEQYF	TGTGCCAGCAGTGACCAGGTAGGACCGGCAGGCTACGAGCAGTACTTC
TRBV7-9	TRBJ1-5	-	few	CASSLLNNQPQHF	TGTGCCAGCAGCTTACTTAACAATCAGCCCCAGCATTTT
TRBV10-3	TRBJ1-2	-	-	CAISDTSNYGYTF	TGTGCCATCAGCGACACATCTAACTATGGCTACACCTTC
TRBV6-5	TRBJ2-7	-	-	CASSYQRMGTSYEQYF	TGTGCCAGCAGTTACCAGAGAATGGGGACCTCCTACGAGCAGTACTTC
TRBV6-1	TRBJ1-1	-	-	CASRVEGATEAFF	TGTGCCAGCAGGGTGGAGGGTGCGACTGAAGCTTTCTTT
TRBV6-1	TRBJ2-5	-	-	CASSESRLQETQYF	TGTGCCAGCAGTGAATCGCGGCTTCAAGAGACCCAGTACTTC
TRBV7-2	TRBJ1-4	-	-	CASSLGGANNEKLFF	TGTGCCAGCAGCTTAGGGGGGGCCAATAATGAAAAACTGTTTTTT
TRBV6-1	TRBJ1-2	-	-	CASSADGDYGYTF	TGTGCCAGCAGCGCTGACGGGGACTATGGCTACACCTTC
TRBV19	TRBJ1-4	TRBD1	-	CASSSVLSGGREKLFF	TGTGCCAGTAGTTCCGTACTCTCAGGGGGACGGGAAAAACTGTTTTTT
TRBV6-5	TRBJ1-6	TRBD1	-	CASRLTGVGSPLHF	TGTGCCAGCAGATTGACAGGGGTAGGGTCACCCCTCCACTTT
TRBV11-2	TRBJ2-2	-	few	CASSRIRGDGELFF	TGTGCCAGCAGCCGAATAAGGGGGGACGGGGAGCTGTTTTTT
TRBV30	TRBJ1-2	TRBD1	-	CAWGTGTGKRSYTF	TGTGCCTGGGGGACCGGGACAGGGAAAAGGAGCTACACCTTC
TRBV19	TRBJ1-5	-	-	CASNPGQIRNQPQHF	TGTGCCAGTAACCCAGGACAGATTCGCAATCAGCCCCAGCATTTT
TRBV7-2	TRBJ2-1	TRBD2	-	CASSLAASGGSYNEQFF	TGTGCCAGCAGCTTAGCAGCTAGCGGGGGCTCCTACAATGAGCAGTTCTTC
TRBV9	TRBJ1-1	TRBD1	-	CASSLRDRGDTEAFF	TGTGCCAGCAGCTTAAGGGACAGGGGAGATACTGAAGCTTTCTTT
TRBV19	TRBJ2-5	-	-	CASSIWGKETQYF	TGTGCCAGTAGTATTTGGGGGAAAGAGACCCAGTACTTC
TRBV7-9	TRBJ2-7	-	once	CASSFDVSYEQYF	TGTGCCAGCAGTTTCGACGTCTCCTACGAGCAGTACTTC
TRBV30	TRBJ1-1	-	-	CAGSRRVWAFF	TGTGCCGGCTCTCGCAGGGTGTGGGCTTTCTTT